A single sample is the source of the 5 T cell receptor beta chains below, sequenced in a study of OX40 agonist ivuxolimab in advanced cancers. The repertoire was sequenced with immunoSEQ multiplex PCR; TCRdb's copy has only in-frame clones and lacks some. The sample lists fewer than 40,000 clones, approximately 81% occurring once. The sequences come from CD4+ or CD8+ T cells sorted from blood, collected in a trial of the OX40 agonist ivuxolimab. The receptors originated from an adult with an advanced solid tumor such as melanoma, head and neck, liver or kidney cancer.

CDR3 sequence: CASSARYQETQYF. The DNA for the CDR3 is TGTGCCAGCAGTGCCAGATACCAAGAGACCCAGTACTTC. This chain joins TRBV6-1 and TRBJ2-5; no clear D gene. Per germline, CDR1 MNHNS and CDR2 SASEGT. CDR3 length: 13 residues. Trimming removed 4 bases from V and 0 bases from J, with 6 bases in between.

The CDR3 DNA reads as TGTGCCAGTAGTATAGGGGACAGTTTTAACACTGAAGCTTTCTTT. Residues: CASSIGDSFNTEAFF. The chain couples TRBV19 to TRBJ1-1, with TRBD1 identical over 7 bases. The germline V gene encodes CDR1 LNHDA and CDR2 SQIVND (reference sequence). The CDR3 extends over 15 amino acids. V gave up 1 base and J gave up 2 bases; unmatched junction bases: 4.

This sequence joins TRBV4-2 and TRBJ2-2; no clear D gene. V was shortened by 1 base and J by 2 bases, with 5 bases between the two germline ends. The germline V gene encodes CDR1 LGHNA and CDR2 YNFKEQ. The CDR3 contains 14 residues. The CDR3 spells CASSQVENTGELFF. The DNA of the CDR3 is TGTGCCAGCAGCCAAGTCGAAAACACCGGGGAGCTGTTTTTT.

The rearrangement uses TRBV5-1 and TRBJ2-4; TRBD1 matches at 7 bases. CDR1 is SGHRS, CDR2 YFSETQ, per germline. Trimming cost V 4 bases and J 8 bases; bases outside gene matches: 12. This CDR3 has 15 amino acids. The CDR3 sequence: CASSVSGQVWDIQYF. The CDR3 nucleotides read TGCGCCAGCAGCGTCTCCGGACAGGTTTGGGACATTCAGTACTTC. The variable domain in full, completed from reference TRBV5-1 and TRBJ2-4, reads KAGVTQTPRYLIKTRGQQVTLSCSPISGHRSVSWYQQTPGQGLQFLFEYFSETQRNKGNFPGRFSGRQFSNSRSEMNVSTLELGDSALYLCASSVSGQVWDIQYFGAGTRLSVL.

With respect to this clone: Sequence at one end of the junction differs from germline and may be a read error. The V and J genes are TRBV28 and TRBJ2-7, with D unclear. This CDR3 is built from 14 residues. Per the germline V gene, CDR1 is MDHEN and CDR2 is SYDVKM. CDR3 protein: CASTPPWANYEHYF. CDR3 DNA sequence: TGTGCCAGCACCCCCCCCTGGGCCAATTACGAGCATTACTTC. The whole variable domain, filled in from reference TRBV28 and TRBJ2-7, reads DVKVTQSSRYLVKRTGEKVFLECVQDMDHENMFWYRQDPGLGLRLIYFSYDVKMKEKGDIPEGYSVSREKKERFSLILESASTNQTSMYLCASTPPWANYEHYFGPGTRLTVT.